These 18 T cell receptor beta chains were all obtained from the same sample, sequenced in a study of shared clonotypes between healthy human individuals. Using immunoSEQ multiplex PCR, the repertoire was profiled, and TCRdb retains in-frame clones only, with some absent. Found here are about 680,000 clones, roughly 70% of them singletons; the top ten hold about 2%. The sample consisted of memory CD4+ T cells sorted from blood. Noted subset: CD45RA-negative fraction. These receptors were taken from a woman under 40 in good health.

V usage is TRBV19 and J usage is TRBJ1-1; D possibly corresponds to TRBD1 (5 bases). V lost 6 bases to trimming and J lost 1 base, with 21 bases between them. The CDR3 loop spans 17 amino acids. Germline CDR1 and CDR2: LNHDA and SQIVND (reference sequence). The CDR3 coding sequence is TGTGCCAGTAGCGAGATCAGTCCCGGGACGGGGAACACTGAAGCTTTCTTT. This codes for CASSEISPGTGNTEAFF.

This clone is a singleton in its sample. A read error may produce the germline difference seen at one junction end. This chain joins TRBV19 and TRBJ2-5; D gene uncertain. Germline V gene data show CDR1 as LNHDA and CDR2 as SQIVND (reference sequence). This CDR3 spans 13 amino acids. In DNA, the CDR3 is TGTGCCAGTAATATATGGCCCTCGGGGACCCAGTACTTC. It encodes CASNIWPSGTQYF.

J is TRBJ2-7 and V is TRBV19; 9 bases map to TRBD1. The CDR3 has 14 amino acids. The germline V gene has CDR1 LNHDA and CDR2 SQIVND (reference sequence). V trimming: 6 bases; J trimming: 0 bases; junction bases outside the gene matches: 3. CDR3 region: CASRPGQGSYEQYF. The CDR3 nucleotides are TGTGCCAGTAGACCGGGACAGGGCTCCTACGAGCAGTACTTC.

This rearrangement joins TRBV15 to TRBJ2-1; TRBD2 matches 7 bases. The CDR3 contains 18 residues. Germline assignment: CDR1 LNHNV and CDR2 YYDKDF (reference sequence). V was pared by 2 bases and J by 4 bases, with 14 bases of the junction left unmatched. CDR3 DNA: TGTGCCACCAGCAGAAAGGGGAGTCAGGGCGGGAGTTACAATGAGCAGTTCTTC. The encoded protein is CATSRKGSQGGSYNEQFF.

This clone was observed a handful of times. The rearrangement uses TRBV2 and TRBJ1-1, with a weak D call TRBD1 (5 bases). CDR3 size: 13 residues. Germline V gene data show CDR1 as SNHLY and CDR2 as FYNNEI. Trimming took off 5 bases at V and 6 bases at J, with 13 bases between the two ends. The CDR3 sequence is CASSLNRLSEAFF. The CDR3 nucleotides are TGTGCCAGCAGTTTGAACAGGCTATCTGAAGCTTTCTTT.

Points on this clone: Other DNA sequences of this sample code for an identical CDR3. The V call is TRBV2, the J call TRBJ2-2; 8 bases are a match to TRBD1. The CDR3 is 15 amino acids. CDR1 is SNHLY, CDR2 FYNNEI, per germline. J was trimmed by 4 bases and V by 6 bases; bases with no gene match: 7. This CDR3 reads CASSLGQGGTGELFF. For the CDR3, the DNA is TGTGCCAGCAGCCTCGGACAGGGTGGCACCGGGGAGCTGTTTTTT.

A word on this clone: The sample holds other DNA sequences that translate to the same CDR3. V gene TRBV5-1 combines with J gene TRBJ1-1, with a weak D call TRBD1 (5 bases). V was trimmed by 3 bases and J by 1 base, leaving 10 bases between them. The CDR3 consists of 14 residues. Germline V gives CDR1 SGHRS, CDR2 YFSETQ. Written as DNA, the CDR3 is TGCGCCAGCAGCTCCGGGACTGAGAACACTGAAGCTTTCTTT. Amino acid sequence: CASSSGTENTEAFF.

This clone showed up many times. This chain links TRBV7-8 with TRBJ1-5; D is undetermined. Trimming took 2 bases from V and 3 from J, leaving 8 bases between them. This CDR3 has 14 residues. Germline loops: CDR1 SGHVS, CDR2 FQNEAQ. The CDR3 protein is CASSLQPNNQPQHF. The CDR3 DNA follows: TGTGCCAGCAGCTTACAGCCGAACAATCAGCCCCAGCATTTT.

The CDR3, as DNA: TGTGCCAGCAGCGACTACCGGCAGGCCGGGACTGAAGCTTTCTTT. Translation: CASSDYRQAGTEAFF. The chain carries TRBV5-4 and TRBJ1-1; D remains unclear. The CDR3 is made up of 15 amino acids. V was cut by 4 bases and J by 5 bases, with 18 bases left in between. Germline V gene data show CDR1 as SGHNT and CDR2 as YYREEE (reference sequence). Full variable domain (remainder filled in from reference TRBV5-4 and TRBJ1-1): ETGVTQSPTHLIKTRGQQVTLRCSSQSGHNTVSWYQQALGQGPQFIFQYYREEENGRGNFPPRFSGLQFPNYSSELNVNALELDDSALYLCASSDYRQAGTEAFFGQGTRLTVV.

The rearrangement joins TRBV19 to TRBJ2-4; 7 bases match TRBD2. The CDR3 sequence is 17 residues long. Germline-derived CDR1 and CDR2 are LNHDA and SQIVND (reference sequence). V was clipped by 0 bases and J by 6 bases; unmatched bases: 11. The CDR3 is CASSIDFHAGAGNIQYF. As DNA, the CDR3 is TGTGCCAGTAGTATAGATTTTCACGCGGGAGCGGGAAACATTCAGTACTTC. Together with reference TRBV19 and TRBJ2-4, the CDR3 gives the full variable domain: DGGITQSPKYLFRKEGQNVTLSCEQNLNHDAMYWYRQDPGQGLRLIYYSQIVNDFQKGDIAEGYSVSREKKESFPLTVTSAQKNPTAFYLCASSIDFHAGAGNIQYFGAGTRLSVL.

The V gene is TRBV11-2, the J gene TRBJ2-7; the D is unclear. CDR1 and CDR2 from the germline V gene are SGHAT and FQNNGV. This CDR3 has 12 amino acids. Trimming took 2 bases from V and 5 from J, leaving 7 bases between them. The CDR3 region is CASSLQWDEQYF. CDR3 in DNA: TGTGCCAGCAGCTTACAGTGGGACGAGCAGTACTTC.

This chain connects TRBV28 to TRBJ1-2; D is perhaps TRBD1 (5 bases). The CDR3 runs 12 residues. V lost 8 bases, J lost 0 bases, and 7 bases lay in between. Germline-derived CDR1 and CDR2 are MDHEN and SYDVKM. Here the CDR3 reads CASRGANYGYTF. The CDR3 DNA follows: TGTGCCAGCCGGGGGGCTAACTATGGCTACACCTTC.

V is TRBV5-1 and J is TRBJ1-2; TRBD1 is a possible D gene (5 bases). Per the germline V gene, CDR1 is SGHRS and CDR2 is YFSETQ. This CDR3 comprises 15 residues. V was pared by 2 bases and J by 5 bases, with 16 bases between. The CDR3 sequence is CASSFELPTGYGYTF. The CDR3 region has the DNA TGCGCCAGCAGCTTCGAGTTGCCCACAGGATATGGCTACACCTTC.

The rearrangement links TRBV11-3 to TRBJ2-7; 9 bases align to TRBD2. The CDR3 spans 14 residues. The germline gives CDR1 SGHNT, CDR2 YENEEA. The J segment lost 4 bases and the V segment lost 3 bases, leaving 4 bases of the junction unmatched. CDR3 loop: CASSFSGSGYEQYF. The CDR3 DNA is TGTGCCAGCAGCTTTAGCGGGAGTGGGTACGAGCAGTACTTC.

The table lists this clone with many counts. V and J are TRBV11-2 and TRBJ1-1, with TRBD1 matching over 7 bases. CDR3 length: 18 residues. Germline V gives CDR1 SGHAT, CDR2 FQNNGV. V dropped 0 bases and J dropped 1; count of bases not matched to a gene: 11. The CDR3: CASSLDLVRGQTNTEAFF. CDR3 DNA: TGTGCCAGCAGCTTAGATTTGGTAAGGGGACAGACGAACACTGAAGCTTTCTTT.

This clone was counted only a few times. The chain carries TRBV10-2 and TRBJ2-2; TRBD1 is a possible D gene (6 bases). This CDR3 contains 13 residues. CDR1 is WSHSY, CDR2 SAAADI, per germline. Between the trimmed V and J ends, which lost 3 bases and 9 bases, there was a span of 11 bases. CDR3 DNA sequence: TGCGCCAGCAGTGATACAGGGAGCCGGGAGCTGTTTTTT. Its protein is CASSDTGSRELFF.

The chain combines TRBV5-1 with TRBJ2-1; D is possibly TRBD2 (6 bases). This CDR3 comprises 14 residues. With 7 bases removed from V and 5 bases from J, the gap between germline ends came to 16 bases. Germline V gene sequence: CDR1 SGHRS, CDR2 YFSETQ. For the CDR3, the DNA is TGCGCCAGCGTCGGGGGAGTATTGAACAATGAGCAGTTCTTC. Translating it yields CASVGGVLNNEQFF.

The chain carries TRBV6-4 and TRBJ2-2; D call uncertain. V was shortened by 8 bases and J by 6 bases, with 16 bases between the two germline ends. Germline CDR1 and CDR2: MRHNA and SNTAGT. CDR3 size: 14 residues. DNA of the CDR3: TGTGCCAGCCAATTGACGGAAAGCGCCGGGGAGCTGTTTTTT. Amino acids: CASQLTESAGELFF.